The 5 T cell receptor beta chains presented below share a single source sample, sequenced in a study of CD8+CD57+ T cells in acquired aplastic anemia. CDR3 and TCR beta VDJ profiling relied on a genomic DNA template. MiXCR, applied by TCRdb to the reads, yields one record per CDR3 protein. This sample has some 210,000 distinct CDR3 sequences, with approximately 60% found just once. Material for sequencing was sorted CD4+, CD8+, or CD8+CD57+ T cells (not recorded which) from PBMCs. The receptors originated from a human donor in good health.

This clonotype came up many times. This chain links TRBV4-1 with TRBJ1-1; the D is unclear. V gave up 1 base and J gave up 1 base, with 4 bases separating them. CDR1 is MGHRA, CDR2 YSYEKL, per germline. The length of the CDR3 is 13 residues. Here the CDR3 reads CASSQAGNTEAFF. In nucleotides, the CDR3 is TGCGCCAGCAGCCAAGCAGGGAACACTGAAGCTTTCTTT.

V is TRBV6-5 and J is TRBJ2-2, with D possibly TRBD1 on 5 matching bases. The germline V gene has CDR1 MNHEY and CDR2 SVGAGI. Trimming took 0 bases from V and 2 from J, leaving 7 bases between them. The CDR3 runs 15 residues. The CDR3 DNA is TGTGCCAGCAGTTACTCTCAGGGAAACACCGGGGAGCTGTTTTTT. This codes for CASSYSQGNTGELFF.

The chain recombines TRBV29-1 with TRBJ2-1; D unclear. CDR3 length equals 15 residues. The V end lost 0 bases, the J end lost 0 bases, and 9 bases lay between the germline ends. Germline V gene data show CDR1 as SQVTM and CDR2 as ANQGSEA. The CDR3 spells CSVEDRASSYNEQFF. CDR3 in DNA: TGCAGCGTTGAAGATAGGGCTAGCTCCTACAATGAGCAGTTCTTC.

The rearrangement uses TRBV20-1 and TRBJ2-6; D is undetermined. V was clipped by 6 bases and J by 4 bases, with 16 bases between them. The CDR3 runs to 15 residues. Germline V gene lookup returns CDR1 DFQATT and CDR2 SNEGSKA (reference sequence). The CDR3: CSASGPWSGANVLTF. CDR3 coding DNA: TGCAGTGCCTCCGGTCCTTGGTCGGGGGCCAACGTCCTGACTTTC.

The gene calls are TRBV9 and TRBJ1-5; unclear D gene. CDR3 length: 13 residues. Germline loops: CDR1 SGDLS, CDR2 YYNGEE. The V and J ends lost 6 bases and 5 bases respectively, with 12 bases between them. The CDR3 region is CASTNPVDQPQHF. The CDR3, as DNA: TGTGCCAGCACCAACCCCGTCGATCAGCCCCAGCATTTT.